This passage covers 17 T cell receptor beta chains from one sample sequenced in a study of OX40 agonist ivuxolimab in advanced cancers. The method was immunoSEQ multiplex PCR; TCRdb's version includes in-frame clones alone and lacks a portion of them. The sample lists tens of thousands of clones; roughly 90% were seen once. Source: CD4+ or CD8+ T cells sorted from blood, taken in a trial of the OX40 agonist ivuxolimab. The origin of the receptors is an adult with an advanced solid tumor such as melanoma, head and neck, liver or kidney cancer.

This chain links TRBV27 with TRBJ2-3, with D uncertain. With 3 bases removed from V and 0 bases from J, the gap between germline ends came to 13 bases. This CDR3 is 16 amino acids long. Germline CDR1 is MNHEY and CDR2 is SMNVEV (reference sequence). CDR3 amino acids: CASSFLSFSSTDTQYF. The CDR3 region has the DNA TGTGCCAGCAGTTTTCTCAGTTTCTCTAGCACAGATACGCAGTATTTT.

The V gene is TRBV5-6, the J gene TRBJ2-5, with D possibly being TRBD1 or TRBD2 (5 bases each). Trimming left V 0 bases short and J 4 bases short, with 10 bases between. CDR1 SGHDT and CDR2 YYEEEE come from the germline V gene. CDR3 length: 14 amino acids. CDR3 coding DNA: TGTGCCAGCAGCTTGGTAGGGGACGGAGAGACCCAGTACTTC. Translated, it gives CASSLVGDGETQYF.

The gene calls are TRBV5-1 and TRBJ2-1, with 11 bases fitting TRBD2. V shed 2 bases, J shed 4 bases, and the junction held 5 bases outside the gene matches. Germline loops: CDR1 SGHRS, CDR2 YFSETQ. This CDR3 contains 16 residues. CDR3 region: CASSLQGLAVYNEQFF. The CDR3 nucleotides are TGCGCCAGCAGCTTACAGGGACTAGCGGTTTACAATGAGCAGTTCTTC.

V usage is TRBV10-3 and J usage is TRBJ1-5; no firm D call. CDR1 is ENHRY and CDR2 is SYGVKD in the germline V gene. V lost 0 bases to trimming and J lost 5 bases, with 14 bases between them. The CDR3 is 16 residues long. In DNA, the CDR3 is TGTGCCATCAGTGAGTCTGTAGAACAGCTCGATCAGCCCCAGCATTTT. Encoded protein: CAISESVEQLDQPQHF.

The chain links TRBV5-1 to TRBJ2-7; 9 bases are shared with TRBD2. The V gene's germline CDR1 is SGHRS and CDR2 YFSETQ. Trimming cost V 2 bases and J 5 bases; bases outside gene matches: 11. CDR3 length: 16 residues. The CDR3 bases are TGCGCCAGCAGCTTAGATGACTTTGCGGGGGGGAACGAGCAGTACTTC. This translates into CASSLDDFAGGNEQYF.

This chain links TRBV27 with TRBJ2-7; D possibly corresponds to TRBD2 (5 bases). Trimming pared 3 bases from V and 5 bases from J, leaving 11 bases between. The CDR3 has 13 amino acids. The germline V gene has CDR1 MNHEY and CDR2 SMNVEV (reference sequence). As DNA, the CDR3 is TGTGCCAGCAGTTTTGGGGAGCTGAACGAGCAGTACTTC. Translating it yields CASSFGELNEQYF.

The chain couples TRBV15 to TRBJ2-7, with 7 bases fitting TRBD1. V lost 3 bases to trimming and J lost 3 bases; unmatched junction nucleotides: 11. The CDR3 extends over 16 amino acids. Germline V gene lookup returns CDR1 LNHNV and CDR2 YYDKDF (reference sequence). The CDR3 spells CATSSQAPGTVYEQYF. DNA of the CDR3: TGTGCCACCAGCAGTCAGGCGCCCGGGACAGTCTACGAGCAGTACTTC.

This chain links TRBV5-1 with TRBJ2-3; TRBD2 might be the D (5 bases). CDR1 and CDR2 from the germline V gene are SGHRS and YFSETQ. The CDR3 is 13 residues long. With 3 bases removed from V and 1 base from J, the gap between germline ends came to 6 bases. As DNA, the CDR3 is TGCGCCAGCAGCTGGGGAGGCACAGATACGCAGTATTTT. Its protein product is CASSWGGTDTQYF.

V and J are TRBV4-3 and TRBJ2-3, with 10 bases matching TRBD2. Per germline, CDR1 LGHNA and CDR2 YSLEER. The length of the CDR3 is 17 residues. Trimming at V came to 3 bases and at J to 5 bases, leaving 11 bases not matched to a gene. In DNA, the CDR3 is TGCGCCAGCAGCCATCAAATTACTAGCGGGGAAATAGATACGCAGTATTTT. Protein product: CASSHQITSGEIDTQYF.

The genes are TRBV4-3 and TRBJ1-2, with unresolved D. This CDR3 has 18 residues. Looked up from germline, CDR1 is LGHNA and CDR2 is YSLEER. The V gene lost 0 bases and the J gene lost 6 bases, with 23 bases spanning the gap. The CDR3, as DNA: TGCGCCAGCAGCCAAGATCATGCGTTTGAGGTAAAAGAGGATGGCTACACCTTC. It translates to CASSQDHAFEVKEDGYTF.

The chain employs TRBV9 and TRBJ1-1; the D gene is possibly TRBD1 (6 bases). The CDR3 runs 17 residues. Trimming pared 3 bases from V and 3 bases from J, leaving 21 bases between. Germline V lookup: CDR1 SGDLS, CDR2 YYNGEE. The CDR3 reads CASSANNREDLDTEAFF. CDR3 in DNA: TGTGCCAGCAGCGCTAACAACAGGGAAGATCTTGACACTGAAGCTTTCTTT.

The chain carries TRBV4-2 and TRBJ2-7; TRBD1 or TRBD2 may be the D gene (6 bases each). Germline V gene data show CDR1 as LGHNA and CDR2 as YNFKEQ. The CDR3 is 16 residues long. V gave up 5 bases and J gave up 3 bases, with 20 bases separating them. CDR3: CASSFYVGGLIYEQYF. The CDR3, as DNA: TGTGCCAGCAGCTTTTACGTGGGGGGCCTTATCTACGAGCAGTACTTC.

V is TRBV29-1 and J is TRBJ2-7; 8 positions agree with TRBD2. The CDR3 covers 14 residues. In germline, CDR1 is SQVTM, CDR2 ANQGSEA. Trimming cost V 1 base and J 6 bases; bases outside gene matches: 8. The CDR3 reads CSVEGAGGYGEQYF. The CDR3 DNA reads as TGCAGCGTTGAAGGCGCGGGGGGTTATGGCGAGCAGTACTTC.

The V and J genes are TRBV4-2 and TRBJ2-2; the match to TRBD1 covers 9 bases. With 2 bases clipped from V and 6 bases from J, the junction kept 10 bases outside the gene matches. The V gene's germline CDR1 is LGHNA and CDR2 YNFKEQ. The CDR3 contains 17 residues. CDR3 protein: CASSQPITGTGSGELFF. Written as DNA, the CDR3 is TGTGCCAGCAGCCAACCCATTACCGGGACAGGGTCCGGGGAGCTGTTTTTT.

This chain links TRBV7-2 with TRBJ2-6, with a possible D match to TRBD1 (6 bases). There are 16 residues in the CDR3. Germline V gene data show CDR1 as SGHTA and CDR2 as FQGNSA. The V and J ends lost 1 base and 4 bases respectively, with 11 bases between them. CDR3 sequence (DNA): TGTGCCAGCAGCTTAGGCAACAGGGTGGGGGCCAACGTCCTGACTTTC. Residues: CASSLGNRVGANVLTF.

V is TRBV5-6 and J is TRBJ2-5; 8 positions match TRBD2. Trimming cost V 3 bases and J 5 bases; bases outside gene matches: 12. There are 16 residues in the CDR3. Germline V gene lookup returns CDR1 SGHDT and CDR2 YYEEEE. The CDR3 coding sequence is TGTGCCAGCAGCTACACGACTAGCGCTATGGCGGAGACCCAGTACTTC. This codes for CASSYTTSAMAETQYF.

The chain joins TRBV5-6 to TRBJ1-1; D remains unclear. CDR3 length equals 12 residues. V lost 4 bases to trimming and J lost 7 bases, with 11 bases between them. CDR1 and CDR2 from the germline V gene are SGHDT and YYEEEE. In nucleotides, the CDR3 is TGTGCCAGCAGCCCAGGAGCAGGTGAAGCTTTCTTT. It yields the protein CASSPGAGEAFF.